One and the same sample provided the 12 T cell receptor beta chains below, sequenced in a study of shared clonotypes between healthy human individuals. Naive CD8 cells comprised CD45RO-negative, CCR7-positively selected cells, excluding terminally differentiated effector memory CD45RA+ cells. Clones were sequenced by immunoSEQ multiplex PCR, and TCRdb holds only the in-frame ones, with some missing. The sample contains some 2 million clones, less than 95% of which appear only once. Source material: naive CD8+ T cells sorted from blood. Receptor source: a young man in good health.

The chain joins TRBV14 to TRBJ2-7; the match to TRBD2 covers 7 bases. Per the germline V gene, CDR1 is SGHDN and CDR2 is FVKESK. This CDR3 is 15 amino acids long. V was clipped by 3 bases and J by 0 bases; unmatched bases: 5. The DNA for the CDR3 is TGTGCCAGCAGCCAGTCCAGCGGGGCCTCCTACGAGCAGTACTTC. Its protein is CASSQSSGASYEQYF.

Here the CDR3 reads CASGGDTGNTEAFF. CDR3 DNA sequence: TGTGCCAGCGGCGGAGATACAGGGAACACTGAAGCTTTCTTT. V is TRBV6-5 and J is TRBJ1-1; D might be TRBD1 (5 bases). V gave up 8 bases and J gave up 1 base, with 14 bases separating them. The germline V gene encodes CDR1 MNHEY and CDR2 SVGAGI. The CDR3 sequence is 14 residues long.

The chain has TRBV4-1 and TRBJ1-2; no clear D. Germline V gene sequence: CDR1 MGHRA, CDR2 YSYEKL. V lost 0 bases to trimming and J lost 7 bases, with 12 bases between them. There are 14 residues in the CDR3. The CDR3 loop reads CASSQERESIGYTF. The CDR3 bases are TGCGCCAGCAGCCAAGAGAGGGAGTCCATTGGCTACACCTTC.

The V gene is TRBV4-1, the J gene TRBJ1-1; TRBD1 is a possible D gene (5 bases). In germline, CDR1 is MGHRA, CDR2 YSYEKL. Trimming took 3 bases from V and 1 from J, leaving 15 bases between them. The CDR3 loop spans 16 amino acids. CDR3 in amino acids: CASSHRPGAENTEAFF. The CDR3, as DNA: TGCGCCAGCAGCCACCGCCCTGGGGCGGAGAACACTGAAGCTTTCTTT.

In its sample, this clone was seen once. This sample includes further DNA sequences coding for the same CDR3. V is TRBV19 and J is TRBJ2-2; the D is unclear. Germline V gene sequence: CDR1 LNHDA, CDR2 SQIVND (reference sequence). V shed 9 bases and J shed 5 bases, with 4 bases lying between them. CDR3 length equals 10 residues. CDR3 region: CASGTGELFF. The CDR3 nucleotides read TGTGCCAGCGGTACCGGGGAGCTGTTTTTT.

This rearrangement joins TRBV6-5 to TRBJ2-3; 7 nucleotides agree with TRBD2. Germline CDR1 MNHEY, CDR2 SVGAGI. After removal of 6 bases from V and 2 bases from J, the junction contained 8 bases not matched to a gene. This CDR3 is built from 15 residues. In DNA, the CDR3 is TGTGCCAGCAGCAGTCTAGCGGAGTACACAGATACGCAGTATTTT. Its translation: CASSSLAEYTDTQYF.

The chain has TRBV4-1 and TRBJ2-3, with 7 positions matching TRBD2. The germline CDR1 and CDR2 sequences are MGHRA and YSYEKL. V shed 0 bases and J 4 bases; nucleotides not matched to a gene: 4. This CDR3 has 15 residues. CDR3 in amino acids: CASSQEGGFADTQYF. CDR3 bases: TGCGCCAGCAGCCAAGAGGGAGGGTTTGCAGATACGCAGTATTTT.

This rearrangement joins TRBV5-1 to TRBJ1-1; no definite D call. Trimming pared 5 bases from V and 0 bases from J, leaving 11 bases between. The CDR3 sequence is 14 residues long. Looked up from germline, CDR1 is SGHRS and CDR2 is YFSETQ. The CDR3 DNA reads as TGCGCCAGCAGTCCGGACGGGCTGAACACTGAAGCTTTCTTT. Translation: CASSPDGLNTEAFF.

Remarks on this clone: One end of the junction varies from germline; a read error may be responsible. The V gene is TRBV7-7, the J gene TRBJ2-5; D gene unclear. Germline lookup yields CDR1 SSHAT and CDR2 FNYEAQ (reference sequence). CDR3 size: 19 residues. CDR3 nucleotide sequence: TGTGCTAGCAGCTTAGGGCCCTGGGTTTGGGCGGAAAGCCAAGAGACCCAGTACTTC. It codes for CASSLGPWVWAESQETQYF. Variable domain in full (rest from reference TRBV7-7 and TRBJ2-5): GAGVSQSPRYKVTKRGQDVTLRCDPISSHATLYWYQQALGQGPEFLTYFNYEAQPDKSGLPSDRFSAERPEGSISTLTIQRTEQRDSAMYRCASSLGPWVWAESQETQYFGPGTRLLVL.

The rearrangement links TRBV18 to TRBJ1-1, with TRBD1 matching 7 bases. V shed 1 base and J 3 bases; nucleotides not matched to a gene: 8. Per the germline V gene, CDR1 is KGHSH and CDR2 is LQKENI. CDR3 length: 16 residues. CDR3 in amino acids: CASSPRKGQRDTEAFF. CDR3 coding DNA: TGTGCCAGCTCACCACGAAAGGGACAGCGCGACACTGAAGCTTTCTTT.

Worth noting for this clone: Distinct nucleotide sequences in the sample also encode this CDR3. The rearrangement uses TRBV19 and TRBJ2-7, with TRBD2 as a possible D gene (6 bases). This CDR3 is 14 amino acids long. Per the germline V gene, CDR1 is LNHDA and CDR2 is SQIVND (reference sequence). Trimming removed 2 bases at V and 3 bases at J, with 11 bases between. CDR3 amino acids: CASSILATSYEQYF. The DNA for the CDR3 is TGTGCCAGTAGTATACTTGCGACTAGCTACGAGCAGTACTTC.

Regarding this clone: Other DNA sequences from this sample encode an identical CDR3 as well. The J gene is TRBJ2-3, the V gene TRBV19, with 7 bases lining up with TRBD1. The length of the CDR3 is 14 residues. The V gene's germline CDR1 is LNHDA and CDR2 SQIVND (reference sequence). V lost 6 bases to trimming and J lost 2 bases; unmatched junction nucleotides: 5. CDR3 nucleotide sequence: TGTGCCAGTAGCCCAGACAGGGACACAGATACGCAGTATTTT. Amino acids: CASSPDRDTDTQYF.